The TCR beta chain described here comes from a study of blood T cell repertoires in COVID-19. Study in general: Acute and convalescent COVID-19 samples came from the United States, Italy and Spain.

Germline CDR1 is LGHNT and CDR2 is FRNRAP. Trimming pared 4 bases from V and 3 bases from J, leaving 6 bases between. The CDR3 spans 12 residues. Methods used by the authors: Estimates of nucleated cell counts were drawn from the amplification of reference gene primers. Some clones are missing from TCRdb's copy, which holds only in-frame ones; the method was immunoSEQ multiplex PCR. D and trimming come from the DNA, and the V and J calls and clone size come from that table. The repertoire consists of 37,000 or so clones, with around nine tenths occurring once and the leading ten covering approximately 12%.

This TCR was recovered from a man in his sixties with active COVID-19. The chain couples TRBV12-5 to TRBJ1-2; D remains ambiguous. Sequenced input: peripheral blood. The CDR3 protein is CASGSPYYGYTF. In DNA form, the CDR3 reads TGTGCTAGTGGTTCCCCATACTATGGCTACACCTTC.